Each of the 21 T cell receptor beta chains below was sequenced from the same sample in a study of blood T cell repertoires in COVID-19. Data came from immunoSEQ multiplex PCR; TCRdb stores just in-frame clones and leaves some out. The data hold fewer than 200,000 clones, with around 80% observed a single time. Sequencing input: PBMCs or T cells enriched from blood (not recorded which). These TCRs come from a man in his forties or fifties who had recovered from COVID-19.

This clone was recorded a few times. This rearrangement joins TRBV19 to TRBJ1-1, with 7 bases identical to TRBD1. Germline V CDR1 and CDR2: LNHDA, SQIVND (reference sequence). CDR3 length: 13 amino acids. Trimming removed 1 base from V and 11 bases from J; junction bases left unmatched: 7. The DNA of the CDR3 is TGTGCCAGTAGTATAGGAGCAGGGGGTTCCGCTTTCTTT. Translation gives CASSIGAGGSAFF.

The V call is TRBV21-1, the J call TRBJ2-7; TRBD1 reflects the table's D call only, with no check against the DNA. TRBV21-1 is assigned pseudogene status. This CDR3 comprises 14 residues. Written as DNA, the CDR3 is TGTGCCAGCACCTACCCCGGGACAGCCTACGAGCAGTACTTC. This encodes CASTYPGTAYEQYF.

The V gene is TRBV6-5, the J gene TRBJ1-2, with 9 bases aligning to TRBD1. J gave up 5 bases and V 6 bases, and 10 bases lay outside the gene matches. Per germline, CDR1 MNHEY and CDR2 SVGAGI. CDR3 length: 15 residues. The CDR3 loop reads CASRLDRGGLYGYTF. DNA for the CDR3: TGTGCCAGCAGACTGGACAGGGGAGGTTTGTATGGCTACACCTTC.

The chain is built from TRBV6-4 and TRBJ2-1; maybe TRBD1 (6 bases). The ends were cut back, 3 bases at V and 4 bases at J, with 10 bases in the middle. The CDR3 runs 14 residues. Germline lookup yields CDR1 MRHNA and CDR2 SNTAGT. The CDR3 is CASSERGGYNEQFF. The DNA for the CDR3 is TGTGCCAGCAGTGAACGAGGGGGTTACAATGAGCAGTTCTTC.

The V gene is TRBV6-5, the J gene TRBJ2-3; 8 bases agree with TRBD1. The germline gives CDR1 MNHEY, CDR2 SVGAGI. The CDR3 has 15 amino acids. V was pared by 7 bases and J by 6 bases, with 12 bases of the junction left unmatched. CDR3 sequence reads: CASTLGRGQFDTQYF. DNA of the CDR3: TGTGCCAGCACCCTCGGCAGGGGGCAATTTGATACGCAGTATTTT.

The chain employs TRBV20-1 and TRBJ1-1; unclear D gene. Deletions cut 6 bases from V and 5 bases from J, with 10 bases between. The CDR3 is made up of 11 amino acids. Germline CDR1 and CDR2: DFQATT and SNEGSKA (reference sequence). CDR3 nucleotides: TGCAGTGCGGAAAGACTAACTGAAGCTTTCTTT. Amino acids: CSAERLTEAFF.

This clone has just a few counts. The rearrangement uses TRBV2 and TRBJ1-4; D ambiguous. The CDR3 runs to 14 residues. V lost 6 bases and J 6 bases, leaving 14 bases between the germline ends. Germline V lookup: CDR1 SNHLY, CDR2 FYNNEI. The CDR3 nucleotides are TGTGCCAGCAGCGAGTCGGGTGCAGATGAAAAACTGTTTTTT. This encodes CASSESGADEKLFF.

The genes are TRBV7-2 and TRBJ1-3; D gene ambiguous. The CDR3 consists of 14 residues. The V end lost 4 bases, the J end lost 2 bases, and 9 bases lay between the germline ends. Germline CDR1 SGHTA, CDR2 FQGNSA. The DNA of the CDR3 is TGTGCCAGCAGCTCCCCTGGCCCTGGAAACACCATATATTTT. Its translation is CASSSPGPGNTIYF.

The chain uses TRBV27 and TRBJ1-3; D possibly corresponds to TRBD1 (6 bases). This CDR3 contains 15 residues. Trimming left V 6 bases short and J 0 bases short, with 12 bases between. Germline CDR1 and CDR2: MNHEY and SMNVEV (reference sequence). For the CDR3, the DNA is TGTGCCAGCAGGCTGACAGGAACCTCTGGAAACACCATATATTTT. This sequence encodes CASRLTGTSGNTIYF.

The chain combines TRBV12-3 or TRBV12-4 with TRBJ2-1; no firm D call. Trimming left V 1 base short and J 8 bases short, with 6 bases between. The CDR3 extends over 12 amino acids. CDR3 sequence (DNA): TGTGCCAGCAGTTTAGTCCCGGATGAGCAGTTCTTC. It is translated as CASSLVPDEQFF.

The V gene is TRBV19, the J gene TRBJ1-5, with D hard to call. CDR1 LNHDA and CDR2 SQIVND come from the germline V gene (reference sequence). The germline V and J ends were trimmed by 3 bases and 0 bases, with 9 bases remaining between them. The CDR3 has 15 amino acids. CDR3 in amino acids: CASSILSDSNQPQHF. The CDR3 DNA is TGTGCCAGTAGTATCCTTAGCGATAGCAATCAGCCCCAGCATTTT.

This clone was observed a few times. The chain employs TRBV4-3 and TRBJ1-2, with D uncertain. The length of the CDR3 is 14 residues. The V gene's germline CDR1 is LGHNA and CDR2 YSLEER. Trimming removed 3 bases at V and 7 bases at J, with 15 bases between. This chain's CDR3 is CASSQDMVSSGYTF. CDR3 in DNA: TGCGCCAGCAGCCAGGATATGGTCTCTAGTGGCTACACCTTC.

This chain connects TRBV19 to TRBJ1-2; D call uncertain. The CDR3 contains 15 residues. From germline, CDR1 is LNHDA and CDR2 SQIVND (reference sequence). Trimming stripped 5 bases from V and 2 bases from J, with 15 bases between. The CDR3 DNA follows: TGTGCCAGTAGTCCCCTCGGAGGGAGGAACTATGGCTACACCTTC. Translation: CASSPLGGRNYGYTF. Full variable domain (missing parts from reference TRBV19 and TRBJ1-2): DGGITQSPKYLFRKEGQNVTLSCEQNLNHDAMYWYRQDPGQGLRLIYYSQIVNDFQKGDIAEGYSVSREKKESFPLTVTSAQKNPTAFYLCASSPLGGRNYGYTFGSGTRLTVV.

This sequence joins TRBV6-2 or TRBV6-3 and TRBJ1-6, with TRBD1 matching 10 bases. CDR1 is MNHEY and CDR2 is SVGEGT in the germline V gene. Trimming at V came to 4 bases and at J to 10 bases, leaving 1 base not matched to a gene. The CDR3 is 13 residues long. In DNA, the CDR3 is TGTGCCAGCAGTTGGGACAGGGGATCACCCCTCCACTTT. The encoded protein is CASSWDRGSPLHF.

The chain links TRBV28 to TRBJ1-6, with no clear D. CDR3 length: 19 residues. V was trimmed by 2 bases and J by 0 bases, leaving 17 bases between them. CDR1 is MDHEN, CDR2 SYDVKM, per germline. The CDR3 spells CASSLKVRQTSSYNSPLHF. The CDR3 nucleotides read TGTGCCAGCAGTTTAAAGGTGCGGCAGACGAGCTCCTATAATTCACCCCTCCACTTT.

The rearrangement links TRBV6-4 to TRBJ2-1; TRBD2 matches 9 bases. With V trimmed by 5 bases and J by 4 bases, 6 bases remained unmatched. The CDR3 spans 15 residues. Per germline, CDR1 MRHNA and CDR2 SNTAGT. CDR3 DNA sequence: TGTGCCAGCAGTCCAAGCGGGGGGAGATACAATGAGCAGTTCTTC. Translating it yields CASSPSGGRYNEQFF.

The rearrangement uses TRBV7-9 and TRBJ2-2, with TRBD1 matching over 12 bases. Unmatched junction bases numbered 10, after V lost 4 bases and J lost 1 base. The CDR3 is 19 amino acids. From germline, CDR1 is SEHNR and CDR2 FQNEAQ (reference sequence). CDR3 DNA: TGTGCCAGCAGCTCCCCTGGGGGACAGGGGGCACTGAACACCGGGGAGCTGTTTTTT. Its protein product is CASSSPGGQGALNTGELFF.

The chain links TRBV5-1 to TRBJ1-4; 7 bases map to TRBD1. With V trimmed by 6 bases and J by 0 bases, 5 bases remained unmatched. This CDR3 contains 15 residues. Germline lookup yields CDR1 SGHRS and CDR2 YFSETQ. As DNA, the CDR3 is TGCGCCAGCACTCCCAGGGGGACAACTAATGAAAAACTGTTTTTT. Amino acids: CASTPRGTTNEKLFF.

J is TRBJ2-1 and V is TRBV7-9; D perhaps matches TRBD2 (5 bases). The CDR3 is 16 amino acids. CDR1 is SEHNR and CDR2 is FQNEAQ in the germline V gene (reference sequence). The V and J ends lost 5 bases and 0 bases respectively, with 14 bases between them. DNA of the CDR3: TGTGCCAGCAGCCCGTCGGGGATGAGCTCCTACAATGAGCAGTTCTTC. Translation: CASSPSGMSSYNEQFF. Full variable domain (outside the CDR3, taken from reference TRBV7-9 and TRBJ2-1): DTGVSQNPRHKITKRGQNVTFRCDPISEHNRLYWYRQTLGQGPEFLTYFQNEAQLEKSRLLSDRFSAERPKGSFSTLEIQRTEQGDSAMYLCASSPSGMSSYNEQFFGPGTRLTVL.

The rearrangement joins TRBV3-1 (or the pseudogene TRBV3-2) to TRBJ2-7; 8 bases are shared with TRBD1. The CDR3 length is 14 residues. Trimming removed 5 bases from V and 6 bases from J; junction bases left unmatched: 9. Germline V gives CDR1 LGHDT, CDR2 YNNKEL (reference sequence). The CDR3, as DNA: TGTGCCAGCAGCTACGGACAGGGACGGGGCGAGCAGTACTTC. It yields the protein CASSYGQGRGEQYF.

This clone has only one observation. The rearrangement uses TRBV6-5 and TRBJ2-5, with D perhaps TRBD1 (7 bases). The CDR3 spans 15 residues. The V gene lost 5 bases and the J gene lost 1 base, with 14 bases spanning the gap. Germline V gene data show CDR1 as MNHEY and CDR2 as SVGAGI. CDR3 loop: CASSRSGGSQETQYF. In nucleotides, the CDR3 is TGTGCCAGCAGTAGATCAGGGGGGAGCCAAGAGACCCAGTACTTC.